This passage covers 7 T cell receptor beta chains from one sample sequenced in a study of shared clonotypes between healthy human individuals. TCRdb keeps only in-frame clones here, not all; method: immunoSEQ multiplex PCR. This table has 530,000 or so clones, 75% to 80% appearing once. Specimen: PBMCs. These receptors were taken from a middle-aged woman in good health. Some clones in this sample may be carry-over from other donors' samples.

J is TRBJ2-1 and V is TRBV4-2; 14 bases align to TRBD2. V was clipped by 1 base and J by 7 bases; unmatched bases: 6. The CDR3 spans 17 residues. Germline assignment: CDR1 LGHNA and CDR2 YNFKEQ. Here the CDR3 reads CASSQVWGLAGENEQFF. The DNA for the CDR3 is TGTGCCAGCAGCCAAGTTTGGGGACTAGCGGGAGAGAATGAGCAGTTCTTC.

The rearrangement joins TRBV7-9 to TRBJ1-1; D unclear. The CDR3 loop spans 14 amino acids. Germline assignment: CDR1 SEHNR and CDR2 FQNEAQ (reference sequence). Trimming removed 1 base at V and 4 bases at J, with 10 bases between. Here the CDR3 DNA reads TGTGCCAGCAGCTTAGATACCGGGTTCACTGAAGCTTTCTTT. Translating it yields CASSLDTGFTEAFF. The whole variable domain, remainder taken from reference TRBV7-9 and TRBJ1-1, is DTGVSQNPRHKITKRGQNVTFRCDPISEHNRLYWYRQTLGQGPEFLTYFQNEAQLEKSRLLSDRFSAERPKGSFSTLEIQRTEQGDSAMYLCASSLDTGFTEAFFGQGTRLTVV.

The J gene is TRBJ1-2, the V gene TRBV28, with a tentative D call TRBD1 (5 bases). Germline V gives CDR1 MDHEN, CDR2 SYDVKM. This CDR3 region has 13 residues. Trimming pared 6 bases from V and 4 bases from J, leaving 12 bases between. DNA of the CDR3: TGTGCCAGCAGGGGGACGGCGACCTATGGCTACACCTTC. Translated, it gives CASRGTATYGYTF.

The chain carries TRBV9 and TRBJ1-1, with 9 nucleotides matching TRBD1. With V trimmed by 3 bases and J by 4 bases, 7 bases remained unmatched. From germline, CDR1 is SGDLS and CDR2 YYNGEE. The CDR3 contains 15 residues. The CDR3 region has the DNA TGTGCCAGCAGCGCCCGACAGGGGGAAGGCACTGAAGCTTTCTTT. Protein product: CASSARQGEGTEAFF. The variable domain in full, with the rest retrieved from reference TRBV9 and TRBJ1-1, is DSGVTQTPKHLITATGQRVTLRCSPRSGDLSVYWYQQSLDQGLQFLIQYYNGEERAKGNILERFSAQQFPDLHSELNLSSLELGDSALYFCASSARQGEGTEAFFGQGTRLTVV.

CDR3 sequence (DNA): TGTGCCAGCAGCTTACTTAGTTACGCAGTGAACACTGAAGCTTTCTTT. As protein: CASSLLSYAVNTEAFF. V is TRBV7-2 and J is TRBJ1-1; D unresolved. The germline V gene encodes CDR1 SGHTA and CDR2 FQGNSA. The V gene lost 2 bases and the J gene lost 0 bases, with 13 bases spanning the gap. The CDR3 runs to 16 residues.

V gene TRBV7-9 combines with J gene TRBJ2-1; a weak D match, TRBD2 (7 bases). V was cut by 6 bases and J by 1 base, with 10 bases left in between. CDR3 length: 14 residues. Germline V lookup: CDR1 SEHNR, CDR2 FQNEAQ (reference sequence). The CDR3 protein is CASRGGVSYNEQFF. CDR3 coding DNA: TGTGCCAGCAGAGGGGGGGTATCCTACAATGAGCAGTTCTTC.

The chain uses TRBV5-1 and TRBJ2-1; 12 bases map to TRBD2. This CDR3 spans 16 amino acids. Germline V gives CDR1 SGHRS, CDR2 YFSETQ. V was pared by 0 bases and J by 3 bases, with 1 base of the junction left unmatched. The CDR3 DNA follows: TGCGCCAGCAGCTTGGGGACTAGCGGGAACTACAATGAGCAGTTCTTC. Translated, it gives CASSLGTSGNYNEQFF.